This T cell receptor beta chain was retrieved from a study of post-analysis software for immune sequencing data. Study summary: Relapsing-remitting, secondary progressive and progressive-relapsing multiple sclerosis were all included among the disease courses. Study-wide results and caveats: Comparison of patients with controls showed roughly five TRBV segments more frequent in patients, TRBV5-6, TRBV5-1 and TRBV20-1 among them. Strong same-batch co-clustering of samples appeared with F measure clustering. When compared against controls, multiple sclerosis patients showed significantly lower normalized Chao1 diversity.

The V end lost 1 base, the J end lost 3 bases, and 13 bases lay between the germline ends. This CDR3 contains 14 residues. Germline lookup yields CDR1 DFQATT and CDR2 SNEGSKA (reference sequence). The authors incorporated unique molecular identifiers into the TCR beta cDNA libraries. When about 0.9 to 11 million T cells were used, they gave hundreds of thousands of cDNA molecules. One entry per CDR3 protein, called by TCRdb with MiXCR from the PCR reads. The sample yields hundreds of thousands of distinct CDR3 sequences, approximately 53% seen once. The table lists this clonotype with a few counts. As yet, its antigen is unknown.

The sequence was collected from a girl between 5 and 17 years old with multiple sclerosis. The chain joins TRBV20-1 to TRBJ2-7; D ambiguous. Input material: blood. DNA of the CDR3: TGCAGTGCTAGAGGGCTAGGGAATATCTACGAGCAGTACTTC. Its translation: CSARGLGNIYEQYF.